The rows below give T cell receptor beta chains drawn from one sample of a study of T cell changes during pregnancy in multiple sclerosis. Some clones are missing from TCRdb's copy, which holds only in-frame ones; the method was immunoSEQ multiplex PCR. The sample lists some 110,000 clones, about nine tenths occurring once. The sequences come from peripheral blood, collected after pregnancy. The receptors were gathered from a female donor with multiple sclerosis, enrolled in a pregnancy study. Each CDR3 is given with its conserved first and last residue. A D gene is named only where the DNA matches it firmly. Clone size is shown for a subset of rows, as once, few, many or a class of expanded clone.

TRBV9	.	.	TRBJ2-2	CASSVDPVNTGELFF	TGTGCCAGCAGCGTAGATCCGGTGAACACCGGGGAGCTGTTTTTT
TRBV11-2	TRBD2	.	TRBJ2-1	CASSFTAGGNHNEQFF	TGTGCCAGCAGCTTCACAGCGGGAGGGAATCACAATGAGCAGTTCTTC
TRBV7-3	.	few	TRBJ1-2	CASSLYGGENYGYTF	TGTGCCAGCAGCTTGTATGGGGGGGAAAACTATGGCTACACCTTC
TRBV5-1	.	.	TRBJ1-6	CASSLEFRGDSPLHF	TGCGCCAGCAGCTTGGAGTTCCGGGGGGATTCACCCCTCCACTTT
TRBV7-6	.	.	TRBJ1-4	CASSPGGSNEKLFF	TGTGCCAGCAGCCCCGGGGGGAGTAATGAAAAACTGTTTTTT
TRBV6-6	.	.	TRBJ2-7	CASRLQGGSYEQYF	TGTGCCAGCAGACTACAGGGGGGGTCCTACGAGCAGTACTTC
TRBV30	TRBD1	.	TRBJ1-5	CAVGQGGNQPQHF	TGTGCCGTAGGGCAGGGGGGCAATCAGCCCCAGCATTTT
TRBV18	.	.	TRBJ1-6	CASSRDSDGSPLHF	TGTGCCAGCTCTCGTGACAGCGACGGGTCACCCCTCCACTTT
TRBV7-3	TRBD1	.	TRBJ2-4	CASSSSQGNIQYF	TGTGCCAGCAGCTCCTCACAGGGGAACATTCAGTACTTC
TRBV13	TRBD2	.	TRBJ2-3	CASSLGPGGSTDTQYF	TGTGCCAGCAGCTTAGGCCCCGGGGGGAGCACAGATACGCAGTATTTT
TRBV6-1	TRBD2	.	TRBJ2-1	CASRLRTSGYNEQFF	TGTGCCAGCAGACTCCGGACTAGCGGTTACAATGAGCAGTTCTTC
TRBV5-1	TRBD2	.	TRBJ2-1	CASSSGLAADKEEFF	TGCGCCAGCAGCTCCGGACTAGCGGCAGATAAAGAAGAGTTCTTC
TRBV5-1	TRBD1	.	TRBJ2-2	CASDRDRGTGELFF	TGCGCCAGCGACCGGGACAGGGGCACCGGGGAGCTGTTTTTT
TRBV4-1	.	.	TRBJ2-1	CASSQVRTSSYNEQFF	TGCGCCAGCAGCCAAGTGCGGACAAGCTCCTACAATGAGCAGTTCTTC
TRBV5-1	TRBD1	.	TRBJ2-7	CASSNLGTVNGEQYF	TGCGCCAGCAGCAACCTTGGGACAGTAAATGGCGAGCAGTACTTC
TRBV9	.	.	TRBJ1-1	CASSEFQGFATEAFF	TGTGCCAGCAGCGAGTTTCAGGGATTCGCCACTGAAGCTTTCTTT
TRBV19	TRBD1	.	TRBJ1-1	CASSSRQGTDTEAFF	TGTGCCAGTAGTAGCCGACAGGGCACGGACACTGAAGCTTTCTTT
TRBV2	.	.	TRBJ1-1	CASAKEGHTEAFF	TGTGCCAGCGCCAAGGAGGGGCACACTGAAGCTTTCTTT
TRBV9	TRBD1	few	TRBJ1-1	CASSATGTGNTEAFF	TGTGCCAGCAGTGCGACAGGGACCGGGAACACTGAAGCTTTCTTT
TRBV6-6	.	.	TRBJ1-2	CASSPPQGELYGYTF	TGTGCCAGCAGTCCCCCACAGGGAGAACTCTATGGCTACACCTTC
TRBV11-2	.	once	TRBJ1-4	CAAGNPEKLFF	TGTGCCGCAGGGAATCCTGAAAAACTGTTTTTT
TRBV28	TRBD1	.	TRBJ1-4	CASSPQGFRVNEKLFF	TGTGCCAGCAGTCCACAGGGGTTTAGGGTTAATGAAAAACTGTTTTTT
TRBV5-1	TRBD1	.	TRBJ1-1	CASSASGQGERAFF	TGCGCCAGCAGCGCCTCTGGACAGGGGGAAAGAGCTTTCTTT
TRBV7-4	TRBD1	.	TRBJ1-5	CASSLRSGQGEQPQHF	TGTGCCAGCAGCTTAAGGTCCGGACAGGGAGAACAGCCCCAGCATTTT